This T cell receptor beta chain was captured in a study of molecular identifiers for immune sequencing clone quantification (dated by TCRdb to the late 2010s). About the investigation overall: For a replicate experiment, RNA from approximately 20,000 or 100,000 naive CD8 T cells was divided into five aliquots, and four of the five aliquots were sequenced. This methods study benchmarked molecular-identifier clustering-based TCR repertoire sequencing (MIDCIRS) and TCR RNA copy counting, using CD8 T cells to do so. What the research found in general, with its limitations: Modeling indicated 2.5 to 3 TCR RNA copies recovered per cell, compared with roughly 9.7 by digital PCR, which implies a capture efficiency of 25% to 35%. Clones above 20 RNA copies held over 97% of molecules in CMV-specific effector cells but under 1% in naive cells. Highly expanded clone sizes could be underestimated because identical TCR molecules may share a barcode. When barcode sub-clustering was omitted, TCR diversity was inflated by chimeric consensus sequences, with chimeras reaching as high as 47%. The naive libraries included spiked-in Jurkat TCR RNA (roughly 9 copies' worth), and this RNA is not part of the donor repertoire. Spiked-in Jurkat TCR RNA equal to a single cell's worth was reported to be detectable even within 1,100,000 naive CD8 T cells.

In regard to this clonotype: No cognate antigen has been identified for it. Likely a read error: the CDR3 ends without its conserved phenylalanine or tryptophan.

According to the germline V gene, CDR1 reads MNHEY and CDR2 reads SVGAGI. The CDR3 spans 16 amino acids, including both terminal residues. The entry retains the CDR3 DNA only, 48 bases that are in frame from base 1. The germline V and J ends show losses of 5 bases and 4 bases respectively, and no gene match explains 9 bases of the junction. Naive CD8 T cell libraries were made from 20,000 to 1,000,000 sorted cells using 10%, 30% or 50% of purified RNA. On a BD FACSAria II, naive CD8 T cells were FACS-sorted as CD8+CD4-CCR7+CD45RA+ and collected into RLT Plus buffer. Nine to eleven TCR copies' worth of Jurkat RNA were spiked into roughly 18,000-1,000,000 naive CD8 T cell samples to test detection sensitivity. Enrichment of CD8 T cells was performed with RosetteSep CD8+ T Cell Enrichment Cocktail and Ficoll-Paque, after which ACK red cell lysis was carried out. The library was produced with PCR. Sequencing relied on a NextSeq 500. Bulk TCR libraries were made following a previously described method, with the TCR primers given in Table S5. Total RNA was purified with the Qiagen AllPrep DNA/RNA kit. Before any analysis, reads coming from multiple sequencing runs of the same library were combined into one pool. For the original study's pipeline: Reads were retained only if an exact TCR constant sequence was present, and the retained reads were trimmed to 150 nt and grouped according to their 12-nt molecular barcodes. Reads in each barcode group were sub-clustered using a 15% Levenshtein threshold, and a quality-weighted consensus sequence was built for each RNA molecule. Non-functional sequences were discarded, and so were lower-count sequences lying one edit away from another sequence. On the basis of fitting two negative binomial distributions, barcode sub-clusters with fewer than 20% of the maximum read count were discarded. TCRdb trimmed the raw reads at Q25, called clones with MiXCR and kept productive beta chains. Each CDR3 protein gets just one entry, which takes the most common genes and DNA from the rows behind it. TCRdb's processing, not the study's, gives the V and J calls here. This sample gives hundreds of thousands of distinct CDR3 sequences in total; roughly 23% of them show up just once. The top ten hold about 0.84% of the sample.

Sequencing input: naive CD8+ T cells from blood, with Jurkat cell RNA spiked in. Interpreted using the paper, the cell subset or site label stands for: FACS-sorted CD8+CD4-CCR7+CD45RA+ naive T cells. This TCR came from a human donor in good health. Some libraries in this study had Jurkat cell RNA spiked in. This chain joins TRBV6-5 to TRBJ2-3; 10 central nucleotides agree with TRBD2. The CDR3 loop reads CASSPSSGRGSDTQYL. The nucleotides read TGTGCCAGCAGTCCCTCTAGCGGGAGAGGGTCAGATACGCAGTATCTT.